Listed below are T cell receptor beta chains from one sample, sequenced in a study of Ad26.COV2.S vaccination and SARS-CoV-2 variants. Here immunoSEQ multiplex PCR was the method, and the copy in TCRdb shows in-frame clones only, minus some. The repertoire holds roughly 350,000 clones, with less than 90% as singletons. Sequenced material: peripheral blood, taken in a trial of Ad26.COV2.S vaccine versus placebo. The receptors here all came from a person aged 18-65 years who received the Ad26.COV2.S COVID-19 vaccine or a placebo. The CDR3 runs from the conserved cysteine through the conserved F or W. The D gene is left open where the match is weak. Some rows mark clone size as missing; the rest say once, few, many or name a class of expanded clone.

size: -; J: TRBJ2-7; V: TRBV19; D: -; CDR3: CASSIKGHSSYEQYF; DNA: TGTGCCAGTAGTATAAAAGGACACAGCTCCTACGAGCAGTACTTC
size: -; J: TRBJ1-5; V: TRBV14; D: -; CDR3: CARGREPQHF; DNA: TGTGCCCGTGGTCGGGAGCCCCAGCATTTT
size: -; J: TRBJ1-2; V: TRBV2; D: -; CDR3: CASSEVAERDGYGYTF; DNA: TGTGCCAGCAGTGAAGTGGCGGAGCGGGACGGCTATGGCTACACCTTC
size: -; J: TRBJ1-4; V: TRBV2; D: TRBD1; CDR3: CASSQGQPNEKLFF; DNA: TGTGCCAGCAGTCAGGGACAGCCAAATGAAAAACTGTTTTTT
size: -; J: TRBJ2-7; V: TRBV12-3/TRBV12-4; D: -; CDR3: CASSSDSYEQYF; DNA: TGTGCCAGCAGTTCGGACAGCTACGAGCAGTACTTC
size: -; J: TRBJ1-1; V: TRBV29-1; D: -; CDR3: CSAVTGNTEAFF; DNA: TGCAGCGCCGTGACAGGTAACACTGAAGCTTTCTTT
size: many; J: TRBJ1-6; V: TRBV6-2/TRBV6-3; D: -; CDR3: CASSYRDNSPLHF; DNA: TGTGCCAGCAGTTACCGGGACAATTCACCCCTCCACTTT
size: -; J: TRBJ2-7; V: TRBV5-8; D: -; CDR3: CASSRGGNAGYEQYF; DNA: TGTGCCAGCAGTCGGGGCGGGAATGCGGGCTACGAGCAGTACTTC
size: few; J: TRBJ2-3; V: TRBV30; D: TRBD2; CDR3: CAWSRLAGETDTQYF; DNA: TGTGCCTGGAGTAGGCTAGCGGGAGAAACAGATACGCAGTATTTT
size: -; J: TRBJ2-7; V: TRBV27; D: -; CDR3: CASSPTWINEQYF; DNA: TGTGCCAGCAGTCCCACTTGGATCAACGAGCAGTACTTC
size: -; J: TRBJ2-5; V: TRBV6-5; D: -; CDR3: CASRFGGLETQYF; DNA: TGTGCCAGCCGATTCGGGGGTTTAGAGACCCAGTACTTC
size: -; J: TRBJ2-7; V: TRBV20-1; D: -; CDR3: CSAREEQYF; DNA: TGCAGTGCTAGGGAAGAGCAGTACTTC
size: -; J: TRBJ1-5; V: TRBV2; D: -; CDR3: CASSVYSGEPQHF; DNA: TGTGCCAGCAGTGTGTACTCGGGAGAGCCCCAGCATTTT
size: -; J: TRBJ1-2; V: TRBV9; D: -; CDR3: CASSVANYGYTF; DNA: TGTGCCAGCAGCGTAGCGAACTATGGCTACACCTTC
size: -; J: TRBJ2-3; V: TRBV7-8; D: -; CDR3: CASSLSVGVDTQYF; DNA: TGTGCCAGCAGCTTATCTGTGGGTGTAGATACGCAGTATTTT
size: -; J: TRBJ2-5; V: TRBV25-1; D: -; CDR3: CASSSGRGVSRETQYF; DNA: TGTGCCAGCAGTTCCGGTAGGGGGGTATCGCGAGAGACCCAGTACTTC
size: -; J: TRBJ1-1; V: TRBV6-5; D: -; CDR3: CASTPSPWDTEAFF; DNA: TGTGCCAGCACCCCCTCACCATGGGACACTGAAGCTTTCTTT
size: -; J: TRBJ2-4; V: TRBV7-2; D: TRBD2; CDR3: CASSPVQSGRGGAKNIQYF; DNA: TGTGCCAGCAGCCCAGTGCAGAGCGGGAGGGGGGGAGCCAAAAACATTCAGTACTTC
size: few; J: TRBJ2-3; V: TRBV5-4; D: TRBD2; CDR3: CASSPDLPGGGTDTQYF; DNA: TGTGCCAGCAGTCCCGACCTGCCGGGAGGAGGGACAGATACGCAGTATTTT
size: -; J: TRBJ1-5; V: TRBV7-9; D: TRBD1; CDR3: CASSDTGGIQPQHF; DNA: TGTGCCAGCAGCGATACAGGGGGGATTCAGCCCCAGCATTTT
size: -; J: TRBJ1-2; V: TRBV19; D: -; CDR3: CASSLQRNYGYTF; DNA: TGTGCCAGTAGTCTACAGAGGAACTATGGCTACACCTTC
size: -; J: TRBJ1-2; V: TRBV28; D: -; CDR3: CASSLRQGGGYTF; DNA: TGTGCCAGCAGTTTACGTCAGGGAGGAGGCTACACCTTC
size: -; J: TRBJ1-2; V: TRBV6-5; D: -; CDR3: CASSYQGGYGYTF; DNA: TGTGCCAGCAGTTACCAGGGAGGCTATGGCTACACCTTC
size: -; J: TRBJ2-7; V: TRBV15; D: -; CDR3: CATSRDRKAWEQYF; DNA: TGTGCCACCAGCAGAGACCGGAAGGCGTGGGAGCAGTACTTC
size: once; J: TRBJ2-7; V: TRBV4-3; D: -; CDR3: CASSYWDEQYF; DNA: TGCGCCAGCAGCTACTGGGATGAGCAGTACTTC
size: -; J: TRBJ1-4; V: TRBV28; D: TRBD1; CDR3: CASSLTGTGLSMELFF; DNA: TGTGCCAGCAGTTTAACCGGGACAGGGTTAAGTATGGAACTGTTTTTT
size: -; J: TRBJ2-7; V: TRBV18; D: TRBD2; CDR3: CASSGGLYEQYF; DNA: TGTGCTTCTAGCGGGGGCTTGTACGAGCAGTACTTC
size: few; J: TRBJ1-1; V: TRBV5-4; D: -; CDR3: CASSLGTTNTEAFF; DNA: TGTGCCAGCAGCTTGGGGACAACCAACACTGAAGCTTTCTTT
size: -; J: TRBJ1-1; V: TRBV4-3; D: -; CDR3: CASSLQGLNTEAFF; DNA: TGCGCCAGCAGCCTACAGGGTCTGAACACTGAAGCTTTCTTT
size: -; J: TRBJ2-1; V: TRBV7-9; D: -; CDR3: CASSLEGGYNEQFF; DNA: TGTGCCAGCAGCTTAGAAGGGGGTTACAATGAGCAGTTCTTC
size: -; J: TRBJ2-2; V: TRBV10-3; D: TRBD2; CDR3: CAIILAGGPNTGELFF; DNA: TGTGCCATCATCCTAGCGGGAGGGCCGAACACCGGGGAGCTGTTTTTT
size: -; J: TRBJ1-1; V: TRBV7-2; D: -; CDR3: CASSSQTGTVEAFF; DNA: TGTGCCAGCAGCTCACAGACCGGTACAGTTGAAGCTTTCTTT
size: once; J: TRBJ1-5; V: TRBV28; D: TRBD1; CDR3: CASSLPEGGAGNQPQHF; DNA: TGTGCCAGCAGTCTCCCCGAAGGGGGCGCCGGCAATCAGCCCCAGCATTTT